This T cell receptor beta chain was retrieved from a study of spatial heterogeneity in lung cancer. The table lists this clonotype with a few counts. Its antigen is currently unknown. As for time point: sample taken at primary tumor resection. The presence of a unique molecular identifier marked each TCR cDNA molecule. TCRdb processed the 5' RACE reads anew with MiXCR; each CDR3 protein has one entry. The sample includes some 3,000 distinct CDR3 sequences, roughly a sixth of them seen just once. The CDR3 runs 14 residues. Trimming stripped 4 bases from V and 8 bases from J, with 15 bases between. Germline assignment: CDR1 MNHEY and CDR2 SVGAGI. Study-wide results and caveats: Tumor mutation count correlated with how many alpha and beta TCRs expanded intratumorally.

V gene TRBV6-5 combines with J gene TRBJ2-1, with a possible D match to TRBD2 (5 bases). The TCR sequence derives from a male donor with early-stage non-small cell lung cancer. The sample was lung tumor tissue, taken at surgery. The CDR3 loop is CASSFTDFPDEQFF. DNA for the CDR3: TGTGCCAGCAGTTTTACGGACTTTCCCGATGAGCAGTTCTTC.